This passage covers 20 T cell receptor beta chains from one sample sequenced in a study of blood T cell repertoires in COVID-19. Libraries were prepared by immunoSEQ multiplex PCR; TCRdb keeps only in-frame clonotypes and omits some of them. The profile shows 100,000 to 150,000 clones, roughly 87% of them singletons. The sequenced sample consisted of peripheral blood. These receptors all stem from an elderly man with active or convalescent COVID-19.

The chain links TRBV3-1 (or the pseudogene TRBV3-2) to TRBJ1-3, with D perhaps TRBD1 (6 bases). CDR1 and CDR2 from the germline V gene are LGHDT and YNNKEL (reference sequence). This CDR3 has 15 residues. The V end was cut by 6 bases, the J end by 5 bases, with 17 bases between. The CDR3 region is CASSLTRGFRNTIYF. As DNA, the CDR3 is TGTGCCAGCAGTCTCACCAGGGGTTTCAGAAACACCATATATTTT.

The rearrangement joins TRBV10-3 to TRBJ2-1; perhaps TRBD2 as D (6 bases). V was cut by 6 bases and J by 8 bases, with 17 bases left in between. The germline gives CDR1 ENHRY, CDR2 SYGVKD. The CDR3 is made up of 14 amino acids. The CDR3 DNA reads as TGTGCCATCAGACAGACTACTTCGGGGGATGAGCAGTTCTTC. It is translated as CAIRQTTSGDEQFF.

In nucleotides, the CDR3 is TGTGCCAGCAGCTTGGTGCAGGGGCTTAATTCACCCCTCCACTTT. Its translation is CASSLVQGLNSPLHF. This chain links TRBV5-8 with TRBJ1-6, with a possible D match to TRBD1 (6 bases). V was clipped by 0 bases and J by 6 bases, with 10 bases between them. Germline lookup yields CDR1 SGHTS and CDR2 YDEGEE. The CDR3 consists of 15 residues. Supplemented by reference TRBV5-8 and TRBJ1-6, the full variable domain reads EAGVTQSPTHLIKTRGQQATLRCSPISGHTSVYWYQQALGLGLQFLLWYDEGEERNRGNFPPRFSGRQFPNYSSELNVNALELEDSALYLCASSLVQGLNSPLHFGNGTRLTVT.

The chain joins TRBV30 to TRBJ2-3, with 12 bases that match TRBD2. This CDR3 comprises 15 residues. V trimming: 3 bases; J trimming: 4 bases; junction bases outside the gene matches: 5. The germline CDR1 and CDR2 sequences are GTSNPN and SVGIG (reference sequence). Written as DNA, the CDR3 is TGTGCCTGGAGCGTGACTAGCGGGGGCCCAGATACGCAGTATTTT. This translates into CAWSVTSGGPDTQYF.

This sequence joins TRBV29-1 and TRBJ2-5; the match to TRBD1 covers 9 bases. The germline V gene has CDR1 SQVTM and CDR2 ANQGSEA. The CDR3 sequence is 13 residues long. V lost 5 bases to trimming and J lost 1 base; unmatched junction nucleotides: 2. The CDR3 coding sequence is TGCAGCGTTCGGGACAGGGTCCAAGAGACCCAGTACTTC. Residues: CSVRDRVQETQYF.

This chain links TRBV11-2 with TRBJ2-3, with 7 bases lining up with TRBD2. The germline V gene has CDR1 SGHAT and CDR2 FQNNGV. The CDR3 is 15 amino acids. Trimming at V came to 0 bases and at J to 7 bases, leaving 7 bases not matched to a gene. CDR3 residues: CASSLDLPGGNTQYF. The CDR3 nucleotides read TGTGCCAGCAGCTTAGATCTTCCGGGGGGAAATACGCAGTATTTT.

V is TRBV7-2 and J is TRBJ2-7, with D possibly being TRBD2 (5 bases). This CDR3 region has 15 residues. The V end was cut by 2 bases, the J end by 0 bases, with 11 bases between. The germline gives CDR1 SGHTA, CDR2 FQGNSA. CDR3 coding DNA: TGTGCCAGCAGCTTAACTCCGGGGTACTCCTACGAGCAGTACTTC. It yields the protein CASSLTPGYSYEQYF.

This clone was observed a single time. The V call is TRBV30, the J call TRBJ2-3, with D maybe TRBD1 (6 bases). V was cut by 4 bases and J by 4 bases, with 12 bases left in between. CDR1 and CDR2 from the germline V gene are GTSNPN and SVGIG (reference sequence). This CDR3 is 13 amino acids long. The DNA of the CDR3 is TGTGCCTGGAATATCGGGACATCAGATACGCAGTATTTT. This encodes CAWNIGTSDTQYF.

The chain couples TRBV6-5 to TRBJ2-1, with 10 bases matching TRBD1. Germline V gene lookup returns CDR1 MNHEY and CDR2 SVGAGI. V trimming: 2 bases; J trimming: 6 bases; junction bases outside the gene matches: 4. The CDR3 is 15 amino acids. The CDR3: CASSYDRGHVNEQFF. The CDR3, as DNA: TGTGCCAGCAGTTACGACAGGGGGCATGTCAATGAGCAGTTCTTC.

This chain joins TRBV5-4 and TRBJ2-7; TRBD2 might be the D (6 bases). The CDR3 spans 15 residues. V was cut by 0 bases and J by 0 bases, with 10 bases left in between. CDR1 is SGHNT and CDR2 is YYREEE in the germline V gene (reference sequence). The DNA for the CDR3 is TGTGCCAGCAGCTTGGGGCGGGGAAACTCCTACGAGCAGTACTTC. This codes for CASSLGRGNSYEQYF. The whole variable domain, remainder taken from reference TRBV5-4 and TRBJ2-7, is ETGVTQSPTHLIKTRGQQVTLRCSSQSGHNTVSWYQQALGQGPQFIFQYYREEENGRGNFPPRFSGLQFPNYSSELNVNALELDDSALYLCASSLGRGNSYEQYFGPGTRLTVT.

This chain uses TRBV9 with TRBJ1-1; 7 nucleotides align to TRBD1. The CDR3 contains 18 residues. The V segment lost 2 bases and the J segment 8 bases; nucleotides outside the gene matches: 21. Germline CDR1 is SGDLS and CDR2 is YYNGEE. This chain's CDR3 is CASSVGGRQGLGVKEAFF. The CDR3 coding sequence is TGTGCCAGCAGCGTGGGTGGGAGACAGGGCCTGGGGGTGAAAGAAGCTTTCTTT.

This clone was counted only a few times. This sequence joins TRBV20-1 and TRBJ1-5, with 8 bases lining up with TRBD1. J lost 1 base, V lost 3 bases, and 8 bases had no gene match. The germline CDR1 and CDR2 sequences are DFQATT and SNEGSKA (reference sequence). The CDR3 consists of 16 residues. CDR3 in DNA: TGCAGTGCTAGTGAATGGAGGACAGGGAGCAATCAGCCCCAGCATTTT. This translates into CSASEWRTGSNQPQHF.

This chain connects TRBV6-5 to TRBJ1-5; 7 nucleotides match TRBD1. The CDR3 length is 14 residues. V gave up 6 bases and J gave up 2 bases; unmatched junction bases: 4. In germline, CDR1 is MNHEY, CDR2 SVGAGI. DNA for the CDR3: TGTGCCAGCAGCACTACAGGGGGCAATCAGCCCCAGCATTTT. Residues: CASSTTGGNQPQHF.

This chain connects TRBV5-1 to TRBJ2-2; 8 bases align to TRBD2. This CDR3 has 17 amino acids. Germline CDR1 reads SGHRS; CDR2 reads YFSETQ. The V segment lost 4 bases and the J segment 6 bases; nucleotides outside the gene matches: 14. In DNA form, the CDR3 reads TGCGCCAGCAGCCCAGCGTCGGGGGGGAATCTTCCCGGGGAGCTGTTTTTT. It specifies CASSPASGGNLPGELFF.

The chain carries TRBV7-9 and TRBJ2-7; D remains ambiguous. CDR3 length equals 14 residues. Deletions cut 1 base from V and 5 bases from J, with 12 bases between. Per the germline V gene, CDR1 is SEHNR and CDR2 is FQNEAQ (reference sequence). The CDR3 DNA reads as TGTGCCAGCAGCTTAGGGGCAGGCTCTCACGAGCAGTACTTC. It is translated as CASSLGAGSHEQYF.

A single count supports this clone. J is TRBJ2-1 and V is TRBV20-1, with TRBD2 identical over 7 bases. The germline gives CDR1 DFQATT, CDR2 SNEGSKA (reference sequence). V gave up 3 bases and J gave up 3 bases; unmatched junction bases: 8. CDR3 length: 15 residues. This CDR3 is CSASFALAFYNEQFF. The DNA of the CDR3 is TGCAGTGCTAGTTTTGCACTAGCGTTCTACAATGAGCAGTTCTTC.

This clone was found a few times. The chain joins TRBV30 to TRBJ1-5; 7 nucleotides align to TRBD1. The junction had 11 bases not matched to a gene; V was cut back by 6 bases and J by 3 bases. This CDR3 has 15 residues. Germline lookup yields CDR1 GTSNPN and CDR2 SVGIG (reference sequence). The DNA for the CDR3 is TGTGCCTGCTCGAGTATGGGACAGCTCAATCAGCCCCAGCATTTT. Protein sequence: CACSSMGQLNQPQHF.

The genes are TRBV7-9 and TRBJ1-2, with TRBD1 identical over 9 bases. Looked up from germline, CDR1 is SEHNR and CDR2 is FQNEAQ (reference sequence). V shed 8 bases, J shed 4 bases, and the junction held 5 bases outside the gene matches. The CDR3 is 13 residues long. CDR3 DNA: TGTGCCAGCCGAACGGACAGGGGCTATGGCTACACCTTC. It encodes CASRTDRGYGYTF. The entire variable domain, with the rest obtained from reference TRBV7-9 and TRBJ1-2, is as follows: DTGVSQNPRHKITKRGQNVTFRCDPISEHNRLYWYRQTLGQGPEFLTYFQNEAQLEKSRLLSDRFSAERPKGSFSTLEIQRTEQGDSAMYLCASRTDRGYGYTFGSGTRLTVV.

The chain has TRBV2 and TRBJ1-1; a weak D match, TRBD1 (5 bases). The germline V gene encodes CDR1 SNHLY and CDR2 FYNNEI. Trimming shortened V by 3 bases and J by 2 bases, and 10 bases separated the two germline ends. The CDR3 extends over 14 amino acids. This chain's CDR3 is CASSDVGGNTEAFF. As DNA, the CDR3 is TGTGCCAGCAGTGATGTCGGGGGAAACACTGAAGCTTTCTTT.

The chain links TRBV10-3 to TRBJ2-1; the match to TRBD2 covers 8 bases. This CDR3 is built from 16 residues. The J segment lost 1 base and the V segment lost 4 bases, leaving 6 bases of the junction unmatched. Germline V gene lookup returns CDR1 ENHRY and CDR2 SYGVKD. The CDR3 loop reads CAISAQTSGSYNEQFF. The CDR3 DNA reads as TGTGCCATCAGTGCCCAAACTAGCGGATCCTACAATGAGCAGTTCTTC.